This T cell receptor beta chain was recovered during a study of T cell responses to AZD1222 COVID-19 vaccine. Overall study results and limits: Dominant CD4 TCR responses targeted spike regions 160-218 and 743-854.

In regard to this clone: The target antigen is unknown.

V lost 8 bases and J lost 3, with 22 bases in between. The CDR3 is made up of 17 amino acids. Germline-derived CDR1 and CDR2 are LGHDT and YNNKEL (reference sequence). TCRdb's copy holds only in-frame clones and misses some; the assay was immunoSEQ multiplex PCR. The sample carries 150,000 to 200,000 clones, around 89% recorded once. The clonotype was recovered from an adult in good health. The chain combines TRBV3-1 (or the pseudogene TRBV3-2) with TRBJ2-2; the D call may be TRBD1 or TRBD2 (5 bases each). Sample: peripheral blood, taken on day 0 of AZD1222 vaccination. DNA of the CDR3: TGTGCCAGCCGCAAACCGGGACGTAGGAAGGACACCGGGGAGCTGTTTTTT. Its protein product is CASRKPGRRKDTGELFF.